The clone carrying this T cell receptor beta chain was seen many times. What it binds is unknown. Losses at the gene ends were 5 bases for V and 0 bases for J; bases not matched to a gene: 3. In germline, CDR1 is SGHRS, CDR2 YFSETQ. The CDR3 has 14 residues. This sample was included in a study of identical twins. Template switching added a universal primer binding site, and final cDNA carried unique molecular identifiers. TCRdb ran MiXCR on the 5' RACE reads and lists one entry per CDR3 protein. Of 350,000 to 600,000 distinct CDR3 sequences in the sample, 14% are singletons; the top ten hold around 0.52%. Whole-study findings and limits: One should note that invariant MAIT and iNKT cells could partly confound zero-insertion analyses.

This sample also appeared in a second study, on yellow fever vaccine responses in identical twins.

V usage is TRBV5-1 and J usage is TRBJ2-3; TRBD1 matches at 7 bases. Sequences were obtained from CD4+ T cells sorted from blood. The receptor was isolated from a woman aged 18-30 years in good health. The CDR3 protein is CASRRDSSTDTQYF. CDR3 DNA sequence: TGCGCCAGCAGGAGGGACAGTAGCACAGATACGCAGTATTTT. Supplemented by reference TRBV5-1 and TRBJ2-3, the full variable domain reads KAGVTQTPRYLIKTRGQQVTLSCSPISGHRSVSWYQQTPGQGLQFLFEYFSETQRNKGNFPGRFSGRQFSNSRSEMNVSTLELGDSALYLCASRRDSSTDTQYFGPGTRLTVL.